Below are 2 T cell receptor beta chains sequenced from a single sample in a study of cytomegalovirus exposure and HLA in healthy donors. Vbeta (60) and Jbeta (13) primers were used in the PCR. Using immunoSEQ multiplex PCR, the repertoire was profiled, and TCRdb retains in-frame clones only, with some absent. Counted here are 100,000 to 150,000 clones, around 80% occurring once; the ten biggest clones make up approximately 0.22%. The specimen was PBMCs. The receptors originated from a middle-aged man in good health and CMV-seronegative.

The chain carries TRBV2 and TRBJ2-3; TRBD2 matches 8 bases. J lost 3 bases, V lost 4 bases, and 9 bases had no gene match. Germline V gene lookup returns CDR1 SNHLY and CDR2 FYNNEI. CDR3 length equals 16 residues. This CDR3 is CASSVSRGGETDTQYF. CDR3 coding DNA: TGTGCCAGCAGTGTCTCCCGGGGGGGCGAGACAGATACGCAGTATTTT.

The chain links TRBV4-3 to TRBJ2-1, with 8 nucleotides matching TRBD1. The CDR3 length is 16 residues. The J segment lost 8 bases and the V segment lost 1 base, leaving 10 bases of the junction unmatched. From germline, CDR1 is LGHNA and CDR2 YSLEER. CDR3 protein: CASSQGRGQDIDEQFF. DNA of the CDR3: TGCGCCAGCAGCCAAGGGCGGGGACAGGATATCGATGAGCAGTTCTTC.